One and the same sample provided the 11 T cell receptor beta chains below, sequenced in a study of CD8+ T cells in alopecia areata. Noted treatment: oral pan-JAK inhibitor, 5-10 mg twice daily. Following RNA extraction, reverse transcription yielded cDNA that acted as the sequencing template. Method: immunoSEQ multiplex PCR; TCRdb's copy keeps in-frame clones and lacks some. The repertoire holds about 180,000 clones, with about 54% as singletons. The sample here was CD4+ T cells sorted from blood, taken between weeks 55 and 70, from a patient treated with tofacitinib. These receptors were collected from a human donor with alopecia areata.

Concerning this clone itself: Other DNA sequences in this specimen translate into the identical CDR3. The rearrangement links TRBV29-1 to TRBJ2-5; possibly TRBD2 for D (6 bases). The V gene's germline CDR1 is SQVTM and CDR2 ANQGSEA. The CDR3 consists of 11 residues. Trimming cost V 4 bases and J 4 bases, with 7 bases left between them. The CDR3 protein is CSVGRGETQYF. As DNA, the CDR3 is TGCAGCGTTGGGAGGGGAGAGACCCAGTACTTC.

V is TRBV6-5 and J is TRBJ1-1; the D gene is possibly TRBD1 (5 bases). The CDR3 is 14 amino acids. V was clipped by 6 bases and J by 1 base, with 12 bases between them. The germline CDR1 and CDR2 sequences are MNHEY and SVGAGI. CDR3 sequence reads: CASSYQGGNTEAFF. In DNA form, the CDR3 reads TGTGCCAGCAGCTACCAGGGTGGGAACACTGAAGCTTTCTTT.

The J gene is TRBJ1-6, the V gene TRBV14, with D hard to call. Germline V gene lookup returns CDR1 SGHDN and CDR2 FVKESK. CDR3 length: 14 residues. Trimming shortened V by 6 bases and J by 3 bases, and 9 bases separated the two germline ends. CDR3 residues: CASRPAYYNSPLHF. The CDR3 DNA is TGTGCCAGCAGACCGGCTTACTATAATTCACCCCTCCACTTT.

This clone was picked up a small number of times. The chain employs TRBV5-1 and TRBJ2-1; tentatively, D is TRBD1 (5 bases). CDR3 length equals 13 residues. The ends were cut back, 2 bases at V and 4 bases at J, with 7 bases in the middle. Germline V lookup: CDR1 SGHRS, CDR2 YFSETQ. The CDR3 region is CASSFTGYNEQFF. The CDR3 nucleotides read TGCGCCAGCAGCTTCACAGGTTACAATGAGCAGTTCTTC.

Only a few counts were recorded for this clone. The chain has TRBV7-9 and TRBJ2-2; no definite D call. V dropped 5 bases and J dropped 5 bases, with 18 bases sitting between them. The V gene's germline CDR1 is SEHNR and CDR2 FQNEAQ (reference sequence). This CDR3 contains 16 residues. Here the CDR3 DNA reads TGTGCCAGCAGCGACGACATAAAACTGACGACCGGGGAGCTGTTTTTT. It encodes CASSDDIKLTTGELFF.

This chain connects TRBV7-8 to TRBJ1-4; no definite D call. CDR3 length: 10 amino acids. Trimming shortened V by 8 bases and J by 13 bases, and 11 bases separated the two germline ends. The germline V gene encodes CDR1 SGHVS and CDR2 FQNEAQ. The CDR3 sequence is CASAVTRLFF. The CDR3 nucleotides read TGTGCCAGCGCCGTGACAAGACTGTTTTTT.

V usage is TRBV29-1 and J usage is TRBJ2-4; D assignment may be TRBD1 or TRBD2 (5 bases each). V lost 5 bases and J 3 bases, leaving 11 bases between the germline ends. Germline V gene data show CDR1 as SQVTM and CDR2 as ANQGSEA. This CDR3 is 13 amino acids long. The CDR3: CSVSTGGKNIQYF. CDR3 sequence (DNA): TGCAGCGTTTCCACAGGAGGCAAAAACATTCAGTACTTC.

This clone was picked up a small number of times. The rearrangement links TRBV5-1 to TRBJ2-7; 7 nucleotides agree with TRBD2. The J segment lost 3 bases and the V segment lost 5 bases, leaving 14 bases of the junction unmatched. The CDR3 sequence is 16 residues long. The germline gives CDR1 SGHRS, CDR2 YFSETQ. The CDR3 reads CASSDGGGSTVYEQYF. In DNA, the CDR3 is TGCGCCAGCAGTGACGGCGGGGGTTCCACGGTCTACGAGCAGTACTTC.

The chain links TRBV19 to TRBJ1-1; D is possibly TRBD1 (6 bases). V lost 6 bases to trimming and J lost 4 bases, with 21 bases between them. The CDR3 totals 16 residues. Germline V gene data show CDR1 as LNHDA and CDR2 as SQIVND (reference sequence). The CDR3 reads CASRKSAGGSGTEAFF. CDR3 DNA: TGTGCCAGTAGAAAATCTGCGGGGGGCTCCGGCACTGAAGCTTTCTTT. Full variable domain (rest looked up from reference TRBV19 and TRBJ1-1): DGGITQSPKYLFRKEGQNVTLSCEQNLNHDAMYWYRQDPGQGLRLIYYSQIVNDFQKGDIAEGYSVSREKKESFPLTVTSAQKNPTAFYLCASRKSAGGSGTEAFFGQGTRLTVV.

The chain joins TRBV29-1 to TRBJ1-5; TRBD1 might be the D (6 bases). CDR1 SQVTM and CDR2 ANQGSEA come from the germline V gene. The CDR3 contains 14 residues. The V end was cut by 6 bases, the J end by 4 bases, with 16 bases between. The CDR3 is CSVGEGRGNQPQHF. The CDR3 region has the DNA TGCAGCGTCGGGGAGGGCAGGGGAAATCAGCCCCAGCATTTT.

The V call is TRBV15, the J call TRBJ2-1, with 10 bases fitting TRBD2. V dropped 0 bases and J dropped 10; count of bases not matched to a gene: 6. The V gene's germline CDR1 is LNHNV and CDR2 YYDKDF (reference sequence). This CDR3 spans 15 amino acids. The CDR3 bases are TGTGCCACCAGCAGAGAGGCAGCGGGGGGGCGAGAGCAGTTCTTC. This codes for CATSREAAGGREQFF.